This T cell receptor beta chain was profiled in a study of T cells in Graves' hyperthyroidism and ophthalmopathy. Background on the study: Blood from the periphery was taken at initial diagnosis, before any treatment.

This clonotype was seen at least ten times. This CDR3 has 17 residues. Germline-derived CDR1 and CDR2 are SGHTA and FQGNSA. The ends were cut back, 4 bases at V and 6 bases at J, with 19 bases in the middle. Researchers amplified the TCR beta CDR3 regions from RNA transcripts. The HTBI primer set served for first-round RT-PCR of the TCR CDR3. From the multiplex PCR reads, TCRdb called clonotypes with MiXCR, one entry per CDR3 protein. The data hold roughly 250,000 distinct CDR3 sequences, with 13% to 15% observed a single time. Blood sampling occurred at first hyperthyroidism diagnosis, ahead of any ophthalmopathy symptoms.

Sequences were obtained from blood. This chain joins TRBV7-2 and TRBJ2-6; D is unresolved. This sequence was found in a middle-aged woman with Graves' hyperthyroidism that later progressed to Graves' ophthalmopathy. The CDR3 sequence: CASSSAVAILAANVLTF. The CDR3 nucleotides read TGTGCCAGCAGCTCCGCTGTGGCGATACTGGCGGCCAACGTCCTGACTTTC. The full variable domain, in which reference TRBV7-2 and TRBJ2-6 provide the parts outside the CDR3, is GAGVSQSPSNKVTEKGKDVELRCDPISGHTALYWYRQSLGQGLEFLIYFQGNSAPDKSGLPSDRFSAERTGGSVSTLTIQRTQQEDSAVYLCASSSAVAILAANVLTFGAGSRLTVL.